These 15 T cell receptor beta chains originate from one sample sequenced in a study of blood T cell repertoires in COVID-19. The method was immunoSEQ multiplex PCR; TCRdb's version includes in-frame clones alone and lacks a portion of them. The sample has 71,000 or so clones; approximately 83% are singletons. Sequencing used peripheral blood. These receptors all come from a man aged 65-85 years with acute or convalescent COVID-19.

J is TRBJ1-6 and V is TRBV5-4, with TRBD1 identical over 7 bases. The CDR3 runs to 15 residues. Losses at the gene ends were 2 bases for V and 8 bases for J; bases not matched to a gene: 7. The germline gives CDR1 SGHNT, CDR2 YYREEE (reference sequence). The CDR3, as DNA: TGTGCCAGCAGCTTCGACAGGGTTAAAGATTCACCCCTCCACTTT. This gives the protein CASSFDRVKDSPLHF. The entire variable domain, with the rest obtained from reference TRBV5-4 and TRBJ1-6, is as follows: ETGVTQSPTHLIKTRGQQVTLRCSSQSGHNTVSWYQQALGQGPQFIFQYYREEENGRGNFPPRFSGLQFPNYSSELNVNALELDDSALYLCASSFDRVKDSPLHFGNGTRLTVT.

This clone has just one count. The genes are TRBV3-1 (or the pseudogene TRBV3-2) and TRBJ2-7; D perhaps matches TRBD2 (6 bases). Per germline, CDR1 LGHDT and CDR2 YNNKEL (reference sequence). V gave up 3 bases and J gave up 3 bases, with 21 bases separating them. This CDR3 region has 17 residues. The CDR3 DNA sequence: TGTGCCAGCAGCCAGCGAAGGGAGGCTCCCCGGGACTACGAGCAGTACTTC. It is translated as CASSQRREAPRDYEQYF.

The genes are TRBV5-6 and TRBJ1-4; 9 bases are a match to TRBD1. Germline-derived CDR1 and CDR2 are SGHDT and YYEEEE. V dropped 4 bases and J dropped 7; count of bases not matched to a gene: 8. The CDR3 totals 15 residues. In nucleotides, the CDR3 is TGTGCCAGCAGCCGCGCCGGGACAGGGTTTGAAAAACTGTTTTTT. Translated, it gives CASSRAGTGFEKLFF.

V usage is TRBV12-5 and J usage is TRBJ2-1; 13 nucleotides align to TRBD2. The J segment lost 8 bases and the V segment lost 5 bases, leaving 3 bases of the junction unmatched. Germline-derived CDR1 and CDR2 are LGHNT and FRNRAP. The CDR3 consists of 14 residues. Here the CDR3 reads CASGPGLAGDEQFF. The CDR3, as DNA: TGTGCTAGTGGTCCCGGACTAGCGGGGGATGAGCAGTTCTTC.

The V and J genes are TRBV5-4 and TRBJ2-7; 8 positions agree with TRBD1. This CDR3 region has 14 residues. J was trimmed by 7 bases and V by 0 bases; bases with no gene match: 6. Germline V lookup: CDR1 SGHNT, CDR2 YYREEE (reference sequence). In DNA, the CDR3 is TGTGCCAGCAGCTTGGAAGGACAGGGTAGGGAGCAGTACTTC. Translating it yields CASSLEGQGREQYF.

This chain links TRBV7-9 with TRBJ2-7; D remains unclear. Germline CDR1 and CDR2: SEHNR and FQNEAQ (reference sequence). This CDR3 is 13 amino acids long. V dropped 2 bases and J dropped 7 bases, with 12 bases sitting between them. The CDR3 spells CASSLPPQREQYF. In nucleotides, the CDR3 is TGTGCCAGCAGCTTACCCCCCCAGAGGGAGCAGTACTTC.

The chain links TRBV11-2 to TRBJ1-2, with D unclear. The length of the CDR3 is 15 residues. V lost 2 bases and J lost 8, with 18 bases in between. Looked up from germline, CDR1 is SGHAT and CDR2 is FQNNGV. The CDR3 nucleotides are TGTGCCAGCAGCTTAAATTCTCTTAGGGAGGAGGGCTACACCTTC. This translates into CASSLNSLREEGYTF.

The CDR3 here is CASQRKGANSGANVLTF. The DNA of the CDR3 is TGTGCCAGTCAACGAAAGGGGGCAAACTCTGGGGCCAACGTCCTGACTTTC. The chain links TRBV2 to TRBJ2-6, with 7 bases matching TRBD1. Germline CDR1 is SNHLY and CDR2 is FYNNEI. J lost 0 bases, V lost 9 bases, and 11 bases had no gene match. The CDR3 runs 17 residues.

This clone was seen a few times. J is TRBJ2-2 and V is TRBV5-6, with D possibly matching TRBD2 (5 bases). This CDR3 has 15 amino acids. Trimming pared 2 bases from V and 4 bases from J, leaving 12 bases between. Germline loops: CDR1 SGHDT, CDR2 YYEEEE. CDR3 DNA sequence: TGTGCCAGCAGCTTCCGTTCCCGGGGCACCGGGGAGCTGTTTTTT. Translation gives CASSFRSRGTGELFF.

The V and J genes are TRBV7-3 and TRBJ2-7; 7 bases align to TRBD2. The CDR3 is 14 residues long. V lost 5 bases and J lost 7; bases outside the gene matches: 11. Germline loops: CDR1 SGHTA, CDR2 FQGTGA. CDR3 sequence (DNA): TGTGCCAGCAGCATTACCCCGGGAGCGGGGGAGCAGTACTTC. Translated: CASSITPGAGEQYF.

This sequence joins TRBV30 and TRBJ1-1, with a weak D call TRBD1 (6 bases). The germline gives CDR1 GTSNPN, CDR2 SVGIG (reference sequence). The CDR3 contains 14 residues. Trimming removed 1 base at V and 6 bases at J, with 15 bases between. This CDR3 reads CAWSEEGTSSEAFF. CDR3 bases: TGTGCCTGGAGTGAAGAGGGGACAAGTTCTGAAGCTTTCTTT.

This clone was observed a handful of times. V and J are TRBV3-1 (or the pseudogene TRBV3-2) and TRBJ1-1, with TRBD1 matching 7 bases. Trimming cost V 1 base and J 10 bases; bases outside gene matches: 6. The CDR3 runs 13 residues. CDR1 is LGHDT and CDR2 is YNNKEL in the germline V gene (reference sequence). The CDR3 here is CASSQGSGGSAFF. The CDR3 nucleotides read TGTGCCAGCAGCCAAGGTTCAGGGGGGTCAGCTTTCTTT.

This clone was recorded only once. The chain combines TRBV19 with TRBJ2-3; 11 bases agree with TRBD1. After removal of 3 bases from V and 0 bases from J, the junction contained 5 bases not matched to a gene. There are 17 residues in the CDR3. The germline CDR1 and CDR2 sequences are LNHDA and SQIVND (reference sequence). The CDR3 DNA reads as TGTGCCAGTAGTATCTGGACAGGGGGCTTCAGCACAGATACGCAGTATTTT. Its protein product is CASSIWTGGFSTDTQYF.

V and J are TRBV24-1 and TRBJ1-2; TRBD1 matches at 7 bases. V was clipped by 4 bases and J by 8 bases; unmatched bases: 9. The CDR3 consists of 14 residues. Per the germline V gene, CDR1 is KGHDR and CDR2 is SFDVKD. The CDR3 region is CATSDPNRGGGYTF. The CDR3, as DNA: TGTGCCACCAGTGACCCGAACAGGGGAGGAGGCTACACCTTC.

The gene calls are TRBV7-2 and TRBJ1-4; D uncertain. CDR3 size: 14 residues. Germline assignment: CDR1 SGHTA and CDR2 FQGNSA. Trimming took 4 bases from V and 6 from J, leaving 12 bases between them. CDR3 residues: CASSSRKRDEKLFF. Written as DNA, the CDR3 is TGTGCCAGCAGCTCTAGAAAAAGAGATGAAAAACTGTTTTTT.